The rows below give T cell receptor beta chains drawn from one sample of a study of identical twins. TCRdb independently ran MiXCR on the 5' RACE reads; one entry per CDR3 protein. This repertoire shows about 210,000 distinct CDR3 sequences, around a tenth found once; its top ten account for 5% to 5.5%. Sequences were obtained from memory (CD45RO+) T cells sorted from blood. The receptors derive from a woman aged 18-30 years in good health. Each CDR3 is given with its conserved first and last residue. Fields, in order: clone size, D gene, J gene, V gene, CDR3 protein, CDR3 DNA. A D gene is named only where the DNA matches it firmly. Clone size appears in some rows only: once, few, many, or a class for an expanded clone.

few NA TRBJ1-2 TRBV2 CASGGSKGYGYTF TGTGCCAGCGGTGGGTCCAAGGGGTATGGCTACACCTTC
few NA TRBJ2-1 TRBV9 CASSGSIGNEQFF TGTGCCAGCAGCGGATCTATCGGGAATGAGCAGTTCTTC
few TRBD2 TRBJ2-7 TRBV10-3 CAISYLAGRGQYF TGTGCCATCAGTTACCTAGCGGGACGGGGGCAGTACTTC
few NA TRBJ2-3 TRBV6-1 CASSLTRSSAQYF TGTGCCAGCAGCCTAACCCGGTCTAGTGCGCAGTATTTT
NA NA TRBJ1-2 TRBV15 CATSRGRGHGYGYTF TGTGCCACCAGCAGAGGAAGGGGACATGGCTATGGCTACACCTTC
NA NA TRBJ2-7 TRBV10-3 CAIKTVSYEQYF TGTGCCATCAAGACAGTCTCCTACGAGCAGTACTTC
NA NA TRBJ2-4 TRBV20-1 CSARGFIAKNIQYF TGCAGTGCTAGAGGCTTTATAGCCAAAAACATTCAGTACTTC
few TRBD1 TRBJ1-2 TRBV12-3/TRBV12-4 CASSPGQVSHTF TGTGCCAGCAGCCCCGGACAGGTGTCGCACACCTTC
NA TRBD1 TRBJ1-2 TRBV5-8 CASSSTGFVGYGYTF TGTGCCAGCAGCTCGACAGGGTTTGTTGGCTATGGCTACACCTTC
many NA TRBJ2-1 TRBV6-1 CASSRRDSYNEQFF TGTGCCAGCAGCCGACGGGACTCCTACAATGAGCAGTTCTTC
NA TRBD2 TRBJ2-3 TRBV20-1 CSARDPGGSSTDTQYF TGCAGTGCTAGAGATCCGGGAGGGTCTAGCACAGATACGCAGTATTTT